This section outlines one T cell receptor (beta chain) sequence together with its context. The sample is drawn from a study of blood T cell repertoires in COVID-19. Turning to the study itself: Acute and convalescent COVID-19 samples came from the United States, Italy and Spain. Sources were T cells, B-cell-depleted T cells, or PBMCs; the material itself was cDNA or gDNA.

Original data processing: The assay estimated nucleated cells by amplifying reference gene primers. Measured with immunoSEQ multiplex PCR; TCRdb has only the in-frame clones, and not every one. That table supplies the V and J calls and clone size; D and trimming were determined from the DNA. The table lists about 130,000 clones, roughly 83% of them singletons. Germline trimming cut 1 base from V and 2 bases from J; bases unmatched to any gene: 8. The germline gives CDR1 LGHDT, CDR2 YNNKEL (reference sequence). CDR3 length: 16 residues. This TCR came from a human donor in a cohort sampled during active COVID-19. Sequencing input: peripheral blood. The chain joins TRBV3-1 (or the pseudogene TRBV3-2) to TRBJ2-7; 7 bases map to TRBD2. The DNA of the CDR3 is TGTGCCAGCAGCCAAGGGGTGGGGGAGGGGACCTACGAGCAGTACTTC. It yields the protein CASSQGVGEGTYEQYF.